The T cell receptor (beta chain) described here comes from a study of blood T cell repertoires in COVID-19. This CDR3 spans 14 amino acids. The junction had 4 bases not matched to a gene; V was cut back by 0 bases and J by 6 bases. Germline CDR1 is SNHLY and CDR2 is FYNNEI. Sequencing was performed with immunoSEQ multiplex PCR; in TCRdb, only in-frame clones are kept and a portion is missing. The repertoire holds approximately 200,000 clones, around 88% seen once, with 7% to 10% in the top ten. This clone was recorded only once. What was sequenced was PBMCs or T cells enriched from blood (not recorded which). The rearrangement links TRBV2 to TRBJ2-7; 8 positions agree with TRBD1. This receptor was identified in a woman aged 25 to 39 who had recovered from COVID-19. CDR3: CASSEADRAGEQYF. The CDR3 DNA is TGTGCCAGCAGTGAAGCGGACAGGGCTGGCGAGCAGTACTTC.